This record looks at one T cell receptor beta chain sequence and its context. As yet, its antigen is unknown. Naive CD8 cells, CD45RO-negative and positively selected for CCR7, excluded terminally differentiated effector memory CD45RA+ cells. The data belong to a study of shared clonotypes between healthy human individuals. At a deep level, the assay was run. Sequenced by immunoSEQ multiplex PCR; TCRdb stores in-frame clones only, minus some. This table has about 2.2 million clones, roughly 93% appearing once. CDR3 length: 12 residues. V lost 3 bases and J 7 bases, leaving 4 bases between the germline ends. Germline V gene lookup returns CDR1 SEHNR and CDR2 FQNEAQ (reference sequence). Broader study findings: What naive subsets generally showed was a larger estimated richness than memory subsets showed.

The chain has TRBV7-9 and TRBJ1-6; D gene ambiguous. The sequenced sample was naive CD8+ T cells from PBMCs. The receptor was isolated from a man in his late teens or twenties in good health. Some clones in this sample may be carry-over from other donors' samples. CDR3: CASSFGNSPLHF. The CDR3 DNA sequence: TGTGCCAGCAGCTTTGGGAATTCACCCCTCCACTTT.